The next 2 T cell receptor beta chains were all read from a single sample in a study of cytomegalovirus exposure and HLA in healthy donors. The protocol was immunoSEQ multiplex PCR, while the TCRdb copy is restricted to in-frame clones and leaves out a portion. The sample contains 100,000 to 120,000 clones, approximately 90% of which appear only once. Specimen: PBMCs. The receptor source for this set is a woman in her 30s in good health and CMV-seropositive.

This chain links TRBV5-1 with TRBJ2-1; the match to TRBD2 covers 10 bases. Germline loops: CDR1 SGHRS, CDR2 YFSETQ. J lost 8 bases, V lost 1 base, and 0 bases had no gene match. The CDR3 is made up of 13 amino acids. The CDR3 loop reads CASSLLAGDEQFF. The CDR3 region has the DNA TGCGCCAGCAGCTTGCTAGCGGGAGATGAGCAGTTCTTC. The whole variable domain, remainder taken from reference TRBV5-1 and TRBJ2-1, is KAGVTQTPRYLIKTRGQQVTLSCSPISGHRSVSWYQQTPGQGLQFLFEYFSETQRNKGNFPGRFSGRQFSNSRSEMNVSTLELGDSALYLCASSLLAGDEQFFGPGTRLTVL.

The CDR3 loop reads CASSAASGSETQYF. Written as DNA, the CDR3 is TGTGCCAGCAGTGCAGCTAGCGGGAGTGAGACCCAGTACTTC. This chain uses TRBV2 with TRBJ2-5, with 10 bases aligning to TRBD2. The V gene end was trimmed by 4 bases and the J gene end by 5 bases; junction bases not matched to a gene: 4. The CDR3 extends over 14 amino acids. Germline V gives CDR1 SNHLY, CDR2 FYNNEI.